A single sample gave rise to the 6 T cell receptor beta chains below, sequenced in a study of T-cell memory formation after mild COVID-19. Each CDR3 protein gets one entry after TCRdb re-called the 5' RACE reads with MiXCR. The repertoire includes about 470,000 distinct CDR3 sequences, about 23% of them detected once, and roughly an eighth sits in the top ten. What was sequenced was PBMCs or a T cell subset sorted from them (not recorded which). These receptor sequences come from an adult woman who had mild COVID-19 (a few samples of this study predate the infection). Cell type and time point are not known.

V gene TRBV7-2 combines with J gene TRBJ1-1; the D gene is possibly TRBD1 (5 bases). From germline, CDR1 is SGHTA and CDR2 FQGNSA. V gave up 6 bases and J gave up 8 bases, with 10 bases separating them. CDR3 length: 11 amino acids. In DNA, the CDR3 is TGTGCCAGCAGTGGGGCAAGGGAAGCTTTCTTT. Its translation is CASSGAREAFF. Based on the CDR3 plus reference TRBV7-2 and TRBJ1-1, the full variable domain is GAGVSQSPSNKVTEKGKDVELRCDPISGHTALYWYRQSLGQGLEFLIYFQGNSAPDKSGLPSDRFSAERTGGSVSTLTIQRTQQEDSAVYLCASSGAREAFFGQGTRLTVV.

This chain links TRBV4-3 with TRBJ1-2, with no clear D. This CDR3 contains 14 residues. Germline values: CDR1 LGHNA, CDR2 YSLEER. V lost 1 base and J 2 bases, leaving 8 bases between the germline ends. The CDR3: CASSQGRLNYGYTF. The CDR3 DNA sequence: TGCGCCAGCAGCCAAGGACGGCTAAACTATGGCTACACCTTC.

V and J are TRBV19 and TRBJ1-5; D is unclear. Germline-derived CDR1 and CDR2 are LNHDA and SQIVND (reference sequence). This CDR3 contains 15 residues. V shed 9 bases and J shed 6 bases, with 21 bases lying between them. CDR3 residues: CASTSWGDWGQPQHF. For the CDR3, the DNA is TGTGCCAGCACGTCGTGGGGAGACTGGGGTCAGCCCCAGCATTTT.

The CDR3 DNA follows: TGTGCCAGCAGTCCATTATCAACGGGGGAGCAGTTCTTC. It is translated as CASSPLSTGEQFF. This sequence joins TRBV12-3 or TRBV12-4 and TRBJ2-1, with a weak D call TRBD2 (5 bases). V was shortened by 5 bases and J by 10 bases, with 15 bases between the two germline ends. This CDR3 region has 13 residues.

V usage is TRBV12-3 or TRBV12-4 and J usage is TRBJ2-1, with 10 bases matching TRBD2. The trim removed 6 bases at V and 3 bases at J, leaving 8 bases unmatched. The CDR3 has 16 amino acids. This CDR3 is CASRPSSGSDYNEQFF. For the CDR3, the DNA is TGTGCCAGCAGACCATCTAGCGGGAGCGACTACAATGAGCAGTTCTTC.

The gene calls are TRBV11-2 and TRBJ2-3; D is tentatively TRBD1 or TRBD2 (5 bases each). The V end was cut by 3 bases, the J end by 2 bases, with 12 bases between. The CDR3 contains 15 residues. Per germline, CDR1 SGHAT and CDR2 FQNNGV. The CDR3 DNA reads TGTGCCAGCAGCTTTCCTGGGGGAGACACAGATACGCAGTATTTT. Protein sequence: CASSFPGGDTDTQYF.